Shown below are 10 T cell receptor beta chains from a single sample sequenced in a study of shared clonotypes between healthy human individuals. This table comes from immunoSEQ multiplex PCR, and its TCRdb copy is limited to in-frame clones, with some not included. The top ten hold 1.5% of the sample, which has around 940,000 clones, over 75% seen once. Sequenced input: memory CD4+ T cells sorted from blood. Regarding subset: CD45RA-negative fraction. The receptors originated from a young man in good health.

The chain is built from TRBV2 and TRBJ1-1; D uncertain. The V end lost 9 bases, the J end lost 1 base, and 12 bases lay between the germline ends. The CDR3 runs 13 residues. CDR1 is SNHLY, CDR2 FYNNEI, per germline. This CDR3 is CARQGHQNTEAFF. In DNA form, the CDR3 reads TGTGCCAGACAAGGTCACCAGAACACTGAAGCTTTCTTT.

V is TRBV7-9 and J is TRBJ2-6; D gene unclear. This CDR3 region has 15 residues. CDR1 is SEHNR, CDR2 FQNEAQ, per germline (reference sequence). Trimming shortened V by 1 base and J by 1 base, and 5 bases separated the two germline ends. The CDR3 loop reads CASSLVFSGANVLTF. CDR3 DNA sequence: TGTGCCAGCAGCTTAGTTTTTTCTGGGGCCAACGTCCTGACTTTC.

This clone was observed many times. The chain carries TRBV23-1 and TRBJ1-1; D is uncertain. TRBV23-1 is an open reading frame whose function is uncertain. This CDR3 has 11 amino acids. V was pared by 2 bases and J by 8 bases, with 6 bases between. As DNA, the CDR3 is TGCGCCAGCAGTCAACGGCGGGAAGCTTTCTTT. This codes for CASSQRREAFF.

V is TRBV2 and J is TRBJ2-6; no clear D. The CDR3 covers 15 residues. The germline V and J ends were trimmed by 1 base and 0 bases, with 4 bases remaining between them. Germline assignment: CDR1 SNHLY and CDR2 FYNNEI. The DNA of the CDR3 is TGTGCCAGCAGTGAAGGTCCCTCTGGGGCCAACGTCCTGACTTTC. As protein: CASSEGPSGANVLTF. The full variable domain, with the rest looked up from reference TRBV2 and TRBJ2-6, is EPEVTQTPSHQVTQMGQEVILRCVPISNHLYFYWYRQILGQKVEFLVSFYNNEISEKSEIFDDQFSVERPDGSNFTLKIRSTKLEDSAMYFCASSEGPSGANVLTFGAGSRLTVL.

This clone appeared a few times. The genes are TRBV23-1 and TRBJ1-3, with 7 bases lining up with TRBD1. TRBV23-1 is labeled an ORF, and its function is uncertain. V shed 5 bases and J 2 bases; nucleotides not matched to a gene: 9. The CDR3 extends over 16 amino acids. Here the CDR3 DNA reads TGCGCCAGCAGTGGGCACTCGGGACAGCCTGGAAACACCATATATTTT. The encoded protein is CASSGHSGQPGNTIYF.

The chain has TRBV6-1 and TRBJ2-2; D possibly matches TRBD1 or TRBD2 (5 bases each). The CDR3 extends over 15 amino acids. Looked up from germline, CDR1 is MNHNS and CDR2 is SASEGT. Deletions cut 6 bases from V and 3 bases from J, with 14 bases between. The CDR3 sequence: CASSSGDGYTGELFF. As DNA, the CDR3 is TGTGCCAGCAGCTCCGGGGACGGCTACACCGGGGAGCTGTTTTTT.

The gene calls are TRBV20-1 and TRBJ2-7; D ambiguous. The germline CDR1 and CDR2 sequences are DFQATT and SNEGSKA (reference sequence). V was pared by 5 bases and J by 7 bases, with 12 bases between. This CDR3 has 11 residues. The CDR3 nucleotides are TGCAGTGCTTCCCTCCTTTTGGAGCAGTACTTC. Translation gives CSASLLLEQYF.

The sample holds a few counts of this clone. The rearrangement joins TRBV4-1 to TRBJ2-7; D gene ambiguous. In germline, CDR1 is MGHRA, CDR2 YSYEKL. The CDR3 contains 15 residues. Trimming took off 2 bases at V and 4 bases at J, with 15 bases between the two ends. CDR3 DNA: TGCGCCAGCAGCCAATCTACCCCGGGCATTTACGAGCAGTACTTC. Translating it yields CASSQSTPGIYEQYF.

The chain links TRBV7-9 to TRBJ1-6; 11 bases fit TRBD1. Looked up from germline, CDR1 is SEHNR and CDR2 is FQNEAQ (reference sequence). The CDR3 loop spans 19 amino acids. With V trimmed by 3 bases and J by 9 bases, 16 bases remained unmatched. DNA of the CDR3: TGTGCCAGCAGCTTCCGCGGGACAGGGGGGATATTTGGGAGTTCACCCCTCCACTTT. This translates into CASSFRGTGGIFGSSPLHF. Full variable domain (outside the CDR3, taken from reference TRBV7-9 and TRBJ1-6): DTGVSQNPRHKITKRGQNVTFRCDPISEHNRLYWYRQTLGQGPEFLTYFQNEAQLEKSRLLSDRFSAERPKGSFSTLEIQRTEQGDSAMYLCASSFRGTGGIFGSSPLHFGNGTRLTVT.

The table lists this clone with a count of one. In DNA, the CDR3 is TGCGCCAGCAGCTTGACCCCCATAAACAGGGGAAGCAACTATGGCTACACCTTC. Its translation is CASSLTPINRGSNYGYTF. This rearrangement joins TRBV5-1 to TRBJ1-2, with 7 bases lining up with TRBD1. Germline V lookup: CDR1 SGHRS, CDR2 YFSETQ. V shed 1 base, J shed 2 bases, and the junction held 14 bases outside the gene matches. The CDR3 spans 18 residues. The full variable domain, in which reference TRBV5-1 and TRBJ1-2 provide the parts outside the CDR3, is KAGVTQTPRYLIKTRGQQVTLSCSPISGHRSVSWYQQTPGQGLQFLFEYFSETQRNKGNFPGRFSGRQFSNSRSEMNVSTLELGDSALYLCASSLTPINRGSNYGYTFGSGTRLTVV.